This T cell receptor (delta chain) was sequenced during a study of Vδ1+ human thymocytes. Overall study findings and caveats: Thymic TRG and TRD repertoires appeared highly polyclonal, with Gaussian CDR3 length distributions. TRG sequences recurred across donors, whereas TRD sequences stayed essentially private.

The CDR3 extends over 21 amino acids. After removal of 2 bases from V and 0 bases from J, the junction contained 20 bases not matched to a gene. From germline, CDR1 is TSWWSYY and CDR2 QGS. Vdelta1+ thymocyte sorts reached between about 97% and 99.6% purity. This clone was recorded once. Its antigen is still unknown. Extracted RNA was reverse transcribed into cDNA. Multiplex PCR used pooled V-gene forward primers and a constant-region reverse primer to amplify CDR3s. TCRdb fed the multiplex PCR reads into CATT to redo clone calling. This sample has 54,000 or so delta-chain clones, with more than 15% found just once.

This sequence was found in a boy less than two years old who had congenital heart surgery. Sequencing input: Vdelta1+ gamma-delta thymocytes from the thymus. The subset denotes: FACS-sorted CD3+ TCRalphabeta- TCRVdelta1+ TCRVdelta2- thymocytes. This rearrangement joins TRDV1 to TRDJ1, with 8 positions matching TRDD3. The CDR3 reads CALGEVGPLNWGSYHTDKLIF. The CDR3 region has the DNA TGTGCTCTTGGGGAAGTTGGGCCCCTAAACTGGGGGTCCTATCACACCGATAAACTCATCTTT.